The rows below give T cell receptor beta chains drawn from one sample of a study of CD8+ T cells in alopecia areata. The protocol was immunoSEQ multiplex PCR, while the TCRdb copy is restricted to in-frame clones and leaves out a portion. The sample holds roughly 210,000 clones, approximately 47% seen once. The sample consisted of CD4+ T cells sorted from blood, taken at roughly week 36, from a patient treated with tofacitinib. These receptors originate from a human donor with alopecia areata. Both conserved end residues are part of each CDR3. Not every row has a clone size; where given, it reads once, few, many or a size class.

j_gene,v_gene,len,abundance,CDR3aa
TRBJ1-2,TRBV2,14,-,CASSRDRSNYGYTF
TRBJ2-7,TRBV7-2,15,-,CASSFLLAGAHEQYF
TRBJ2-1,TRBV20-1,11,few,CSGTPYNEQFF
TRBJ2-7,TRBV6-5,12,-,CASRPGADEQYF
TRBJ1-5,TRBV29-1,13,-,CSVLPGHGEPQHF
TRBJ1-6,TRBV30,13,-,CAWIQGNDSPLHF
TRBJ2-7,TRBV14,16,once,CASSSLRAFREYEQYF
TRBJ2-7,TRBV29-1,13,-,CSVQLARVREQYF
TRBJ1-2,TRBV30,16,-,CAWSVRQGARDYGYTF
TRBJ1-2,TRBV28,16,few,CASSLRIGGTGSGYTF
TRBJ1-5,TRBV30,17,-,CAWSSSGAPGFDQPQHF
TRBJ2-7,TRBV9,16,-,CASSVVGLADPYEQYF
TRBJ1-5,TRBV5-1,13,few,CASSEGNIGPQHF
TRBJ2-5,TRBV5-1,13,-,CASSFGPRETQYF
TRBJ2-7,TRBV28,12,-,CASNTGIYEQYF
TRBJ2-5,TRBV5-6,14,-,CASSETGIKETQYF
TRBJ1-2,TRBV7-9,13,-,CASSLQGPYGYTF
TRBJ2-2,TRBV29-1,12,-,CSVRRGTGELFF
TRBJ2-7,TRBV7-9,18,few,CASSAVYAGLAGGYEQYF
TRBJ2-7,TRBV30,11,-,CAWSVVREQYF
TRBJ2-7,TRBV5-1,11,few,CASSGVSEQYF
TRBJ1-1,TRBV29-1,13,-,CSAYRQGGTEAFF
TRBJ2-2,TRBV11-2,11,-,CASSLIGELFF
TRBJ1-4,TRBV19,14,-,CASSIGQGNEKLFF
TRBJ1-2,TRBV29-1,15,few,CSVEVGRQTRGGYTF
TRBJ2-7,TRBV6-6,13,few,CASKGQGAGEQYF
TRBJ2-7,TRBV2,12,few,CASGSDSYEQYF
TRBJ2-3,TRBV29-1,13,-,CSGASGGADTQYF
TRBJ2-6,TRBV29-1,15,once,CSVTPVRGLTNVLTF
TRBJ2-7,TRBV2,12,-,CASSPTSYEQYF
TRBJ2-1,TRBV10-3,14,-,CAINDGSSYNEQFF
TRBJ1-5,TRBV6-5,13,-,CATGAGPNQPQHF
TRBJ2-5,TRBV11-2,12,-,CASSFEWETQYF
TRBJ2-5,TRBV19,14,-,CASSTTAGQETQYF
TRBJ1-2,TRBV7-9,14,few,CASSRTGSGAGYTF
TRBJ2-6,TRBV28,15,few,CASTKGRSGANVLTF
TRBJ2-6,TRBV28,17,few,CASRTIGTGSGANVLTF
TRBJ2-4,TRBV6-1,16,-,CASSVWATELKNIQYF
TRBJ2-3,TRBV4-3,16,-,CASSQDPAGSTDTQYF
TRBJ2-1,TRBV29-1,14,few,CSVFAKSGRGEQFF
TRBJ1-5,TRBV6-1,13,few,CASSDRVNQPQHF
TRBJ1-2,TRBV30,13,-,CAGPGLLNYGYTF